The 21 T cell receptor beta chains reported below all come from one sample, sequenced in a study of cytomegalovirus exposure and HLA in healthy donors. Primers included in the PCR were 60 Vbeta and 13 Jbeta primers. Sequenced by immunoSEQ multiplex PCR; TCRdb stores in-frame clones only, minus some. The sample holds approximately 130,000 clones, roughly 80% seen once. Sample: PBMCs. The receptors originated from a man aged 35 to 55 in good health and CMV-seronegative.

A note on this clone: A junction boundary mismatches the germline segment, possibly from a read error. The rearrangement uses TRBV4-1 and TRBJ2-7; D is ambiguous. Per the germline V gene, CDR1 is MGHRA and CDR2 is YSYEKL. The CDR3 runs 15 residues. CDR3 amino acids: CASSQSQAASSEQYF. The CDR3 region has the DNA TGCGCCAGCAGCCAGTCCCAAGCCGCCTCCTCCGAGCAGTACTTC.

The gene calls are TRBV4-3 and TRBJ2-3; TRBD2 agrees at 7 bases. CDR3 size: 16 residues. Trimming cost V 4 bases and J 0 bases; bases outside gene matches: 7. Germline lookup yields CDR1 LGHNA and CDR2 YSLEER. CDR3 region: CASSPREGGSTDTQYF. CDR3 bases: TGCGCCAGCAGCCCCCGAGAGGGAGGGAGCACAGATACGCAGTATTTT.

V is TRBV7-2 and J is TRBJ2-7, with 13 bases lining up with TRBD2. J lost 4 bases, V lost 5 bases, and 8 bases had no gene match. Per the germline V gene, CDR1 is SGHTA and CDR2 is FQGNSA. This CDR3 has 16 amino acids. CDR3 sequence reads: CASSLLGLAGTYEQYF. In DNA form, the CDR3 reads TGTGCCAGCAGCCTACTGGGACTAGCGGGAACATACGAGCAGTACTTC.

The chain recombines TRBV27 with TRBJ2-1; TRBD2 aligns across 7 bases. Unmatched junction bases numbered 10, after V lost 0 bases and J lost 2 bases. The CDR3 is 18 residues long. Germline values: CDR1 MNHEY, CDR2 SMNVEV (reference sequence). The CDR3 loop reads CASSLSVHGRKAYNEQFF. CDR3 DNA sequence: TGTGCCAGCAGTTTATCGGTACACGGGAGGAAGGCCTACAATGAGCAGTTCTTC.

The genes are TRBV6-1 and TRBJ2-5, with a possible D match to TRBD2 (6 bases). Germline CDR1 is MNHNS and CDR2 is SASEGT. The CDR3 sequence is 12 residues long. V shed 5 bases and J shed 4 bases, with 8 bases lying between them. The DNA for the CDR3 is TGTGCCAGCAGTCAGGGAGGAGAGACCCAGTACTTC. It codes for CASSQGGETQYF.

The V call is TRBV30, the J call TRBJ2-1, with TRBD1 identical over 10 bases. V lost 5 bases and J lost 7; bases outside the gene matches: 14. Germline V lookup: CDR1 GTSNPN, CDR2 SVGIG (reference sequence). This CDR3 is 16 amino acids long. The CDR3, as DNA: TGTGCCTGGGGCAACTCTGGACAGGGGGGCTATAATGAGCAGTTCTTC. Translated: CAWGNSGQGGYNEQFF.

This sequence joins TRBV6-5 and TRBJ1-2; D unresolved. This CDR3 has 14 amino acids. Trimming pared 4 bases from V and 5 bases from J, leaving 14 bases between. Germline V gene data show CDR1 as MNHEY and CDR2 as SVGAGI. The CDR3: CASSSLAQSYGYTF. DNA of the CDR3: TGTGCCAGCAGTTCCCTCGCACAGTCGTATGGCTACACCTTC.

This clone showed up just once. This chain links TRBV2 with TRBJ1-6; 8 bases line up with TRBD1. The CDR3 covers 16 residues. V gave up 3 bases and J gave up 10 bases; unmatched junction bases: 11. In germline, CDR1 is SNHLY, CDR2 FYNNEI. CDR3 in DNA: TGTGCCAGCAGTGAGGTCTGGGTGACAGGGGAATCACCCCTCCACTTT. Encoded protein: CASSEVWVTGESPLHF.

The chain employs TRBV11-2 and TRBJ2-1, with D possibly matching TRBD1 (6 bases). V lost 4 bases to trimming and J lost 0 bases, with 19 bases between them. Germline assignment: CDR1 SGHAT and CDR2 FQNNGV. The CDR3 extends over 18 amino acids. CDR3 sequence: CASSSFGRTESSYNEQFF. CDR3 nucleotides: TGTGCCAGCAGCTCCTTCGGCCGGACAGAAAGCTCCTACAATGAGCAGTTCTTC. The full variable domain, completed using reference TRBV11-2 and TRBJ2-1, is EAGVAQSPRYKIIEKRQSVAFWCNPISGHATLYWYQQILGQGPKLLIQFQNNGVVDDSQLPKDRFSAERLKGVDSTLKIQPAKLEDSAVYLCASSSFGRTESSYNEQFFGPGTRLTVL.

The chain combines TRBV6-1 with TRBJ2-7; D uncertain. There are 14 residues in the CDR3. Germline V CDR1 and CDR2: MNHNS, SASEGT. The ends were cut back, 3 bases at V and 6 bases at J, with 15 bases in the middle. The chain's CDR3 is CASSDSPGLGEQYF. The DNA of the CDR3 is TGTGCCAGCAGTGACTCGCCGGGTCTGGGCGAGCAGTACTTC.

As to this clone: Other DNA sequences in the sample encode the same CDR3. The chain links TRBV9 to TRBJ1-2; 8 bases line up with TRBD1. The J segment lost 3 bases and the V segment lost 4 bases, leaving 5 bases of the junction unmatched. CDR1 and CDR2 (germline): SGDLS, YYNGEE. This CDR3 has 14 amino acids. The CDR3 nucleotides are TGTGCCAGCAGCCCCGGACAGGGTGACTATGGCTACACCTTC. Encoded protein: CASSPGQGDYGYTF. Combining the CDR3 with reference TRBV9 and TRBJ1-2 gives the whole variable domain DSGVTQTPKHLITATGQRVTLRCSPRSGDLSVYWYQQSLDQGLQFLIQYYNGEERAKGNILERFSAQQFPDLHSELNLSSLELGDSALYFCASSPGQGDYGYTFGSGTRLTVV.

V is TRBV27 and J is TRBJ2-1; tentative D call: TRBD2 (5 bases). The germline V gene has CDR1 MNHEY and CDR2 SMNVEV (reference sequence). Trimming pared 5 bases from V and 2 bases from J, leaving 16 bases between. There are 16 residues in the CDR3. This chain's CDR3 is CASSPGRRYPYNEQFF. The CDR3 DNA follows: TGTGCCAGCAGTCCTGGTCGGAGGTACCCCTACAATGAGCAGTTCTTC.

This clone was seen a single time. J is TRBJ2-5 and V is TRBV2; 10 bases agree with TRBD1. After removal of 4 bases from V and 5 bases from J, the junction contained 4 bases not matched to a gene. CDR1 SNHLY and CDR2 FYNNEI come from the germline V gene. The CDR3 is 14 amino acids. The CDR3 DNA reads TGTGCCAGCAGTGCGGGACAGGGGCGGGAGACCCAGTACTTC. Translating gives CASSAGQGRETQYF.

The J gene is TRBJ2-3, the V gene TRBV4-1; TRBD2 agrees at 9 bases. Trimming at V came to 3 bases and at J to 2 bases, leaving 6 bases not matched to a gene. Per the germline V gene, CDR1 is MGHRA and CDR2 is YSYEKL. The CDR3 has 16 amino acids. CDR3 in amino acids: CASSQGRGGNTDTQYF. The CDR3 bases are TGCGCCAGCAGCCAGGGGCGGGGGGGCAACACAGATACGCAGTATTTT.

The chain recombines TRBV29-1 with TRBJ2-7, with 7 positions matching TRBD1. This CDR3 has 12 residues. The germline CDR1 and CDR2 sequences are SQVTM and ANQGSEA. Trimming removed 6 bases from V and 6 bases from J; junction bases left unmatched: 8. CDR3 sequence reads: CSVPTGPGEQYF. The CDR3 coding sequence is TGCAGCGTCCCGACAGGGCCTGGCGAGCAGTACTTC.

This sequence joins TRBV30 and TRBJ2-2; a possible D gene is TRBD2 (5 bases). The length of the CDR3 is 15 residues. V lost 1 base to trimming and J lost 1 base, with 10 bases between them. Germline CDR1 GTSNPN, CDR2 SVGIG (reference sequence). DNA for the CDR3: TGTGCCTGGAGTGGCGGGCTTATGAACACCGGGGAGCTGTTTTTT. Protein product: CAWSGGLMNTGELFF. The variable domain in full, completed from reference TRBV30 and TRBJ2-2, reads SQTIHQWPATLVQPVGSPLSLECTVEGTSNPNLYWYRQAAGRGLQLLFYSVGIGQISSEVPQNLSASRPQDRQFILSSKKLLLSDSGFYLCAWSGGLMNTGELFFGEGSRLTVL.

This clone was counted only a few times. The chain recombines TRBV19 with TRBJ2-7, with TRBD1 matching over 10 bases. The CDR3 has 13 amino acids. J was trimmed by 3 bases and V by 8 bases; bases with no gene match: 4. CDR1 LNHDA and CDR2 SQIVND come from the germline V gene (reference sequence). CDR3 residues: CASGDRGHYEQYF. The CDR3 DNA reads TGTGCCAGTGGGGACAGGGGCCACTACGAGCAGTACTTC.

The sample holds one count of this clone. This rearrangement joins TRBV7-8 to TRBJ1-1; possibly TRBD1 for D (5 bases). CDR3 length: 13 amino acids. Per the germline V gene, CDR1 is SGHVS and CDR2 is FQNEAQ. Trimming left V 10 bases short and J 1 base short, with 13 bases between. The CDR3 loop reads CATSWGENTEAFF. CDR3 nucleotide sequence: TGTGCCACCTCCTGGGGGGAGAACACTGAAGCTTTCTTT. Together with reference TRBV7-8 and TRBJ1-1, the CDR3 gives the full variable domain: GAGVSQSPRYKVAKRGQDVALRCDPISGHVSLFWYQQALGQGPEFLTYFQNEAQLDKSGLPSDRFFAERPEGSVSTLKIQRTQQEDSAVYLCATSWGENTEAFFGQGTRLTVV.

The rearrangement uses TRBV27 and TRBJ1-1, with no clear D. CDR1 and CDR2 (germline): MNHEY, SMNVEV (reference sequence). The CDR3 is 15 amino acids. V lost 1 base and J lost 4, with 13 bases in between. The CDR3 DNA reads TGTGCCAGCAGTTTATACCTGGCTGGCGGCACTGAAGCTTTCTTT. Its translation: CASSLYLAGGTEAFF.

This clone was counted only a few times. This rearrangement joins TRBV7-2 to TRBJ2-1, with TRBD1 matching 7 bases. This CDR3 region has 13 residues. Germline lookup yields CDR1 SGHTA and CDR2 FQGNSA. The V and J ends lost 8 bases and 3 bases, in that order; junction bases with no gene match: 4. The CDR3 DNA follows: TGTGCCAGCTCGGGACAGATCTACAATGAGCAGTTCTTC. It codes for CASSGQIYNEQFF. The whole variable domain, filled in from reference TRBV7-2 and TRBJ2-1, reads GAGVSQSPSNKVTEKGKDVELRCDPISGHTALYWYRQSLGQGLEFLIYFQGNSAPDKSGLPSDRFSAERTGGSVSTLTIQRTQQEDSAVYLCASSGQIYNEQFFGPGTRLTVL.

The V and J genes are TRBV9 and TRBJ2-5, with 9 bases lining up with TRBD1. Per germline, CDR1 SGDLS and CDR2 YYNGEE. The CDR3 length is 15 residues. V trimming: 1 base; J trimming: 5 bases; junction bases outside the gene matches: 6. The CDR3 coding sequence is TGTGCCAGCAGCGTATCCGGGACAGGGTGGGAGACCCAGTACTTC. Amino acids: CASSVSGTGWETQYF.